This T cell receptor beta chain emerged from a study of Graves' ophthalmopathy and Graves' hyperthyroidism. The ends lost 4 bases at V and 6 bases at J; junction bases unmatched: 1. CDR1 is SQVTM, CDR2 ANQGSEA, per germline. This CDR3 spans 11 amino acids. Study-wide results and caveats: Built on 13 signatures, a model told ophthalmopathy apart from stable hyperthyroidism with approximately 85% sensitivity and almost 84% specificity. Sensitivity reached more than 70% and specificity 72% to 80% when the model predicted ophthalmopathy progression.

The table lists this clonotype with many counts. As yet, its antigen is unknown. Amplified material comprised TCR beta CDR3 regions derived from RNA transcripts. RT-PCR in the first round used HTBI primers; a second-round multiplex PCR followed. TCRdb processed the multiplex PCR reads anew with MiXCR; each CDR3 protein has one entry. The sample lists hundreds of thousands of distinct CDR3 sequences, over 40% occurring once. Clinical symptoms, serum thyroxine, TRAb, thyroid ultrasound and orbital computed tomography were relied on for diagnosis. The sample consisted of peripheral blood. The chain joins TRBV29-1 to TRBJ1-2, with 8 nucleotides matching TRBD1. This receptor was obtained from an adult man with Graves' ophthalmopathy. The CDR3 loop reads CSVGTGHGYTF. The CDR3 DNA sequence: TGCAGCGTTGGGACAGGGCATGGCTACACCTTC.